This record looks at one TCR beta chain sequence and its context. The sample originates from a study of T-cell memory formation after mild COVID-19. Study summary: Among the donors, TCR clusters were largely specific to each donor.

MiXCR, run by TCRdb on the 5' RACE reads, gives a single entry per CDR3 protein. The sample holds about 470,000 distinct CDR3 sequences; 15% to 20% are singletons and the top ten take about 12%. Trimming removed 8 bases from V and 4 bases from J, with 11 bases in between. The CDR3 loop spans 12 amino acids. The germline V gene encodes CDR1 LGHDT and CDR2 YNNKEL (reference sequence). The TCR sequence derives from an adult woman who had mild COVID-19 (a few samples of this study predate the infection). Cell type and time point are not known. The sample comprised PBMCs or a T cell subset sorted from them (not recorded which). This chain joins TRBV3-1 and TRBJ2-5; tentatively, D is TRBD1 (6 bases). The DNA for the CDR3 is TGTGCCAGCGGGGGCCCCGGAGAGACCCAGTACTTC. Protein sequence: CASGGPGETQYF.